A selection of T cell receptor beta chains follows, all from one sample in a study of OX40 agonist ivuxolimab in advanced cancers. Measured with immunoSEQ multiplex PCR; TCRdb has only the in-frame clones, and not every one. The table includes tens of thousands of clones, 85% to 95% detected once. This specimen was CD4+ or CD8+ T cells sorted from blood, taken in a trial of the OX40 agonist ivuxolimab. Receptors originate from an adult with an advanced solid tumor such as melanoma, head and neck, liver or kidney cancer. The CDR3 runs from the conserved cysteine through the conserved F or W. A D gene is named only where the DNA matches it firmly. Not all rows give a size; the values are once, few, many and, for expanded clones, a class.

J: TRBJ2-1
V: TRBV6-5
D: TRBD2
size: .
CDR3: CASSSSGASYNEQFF
DNA: TGTGCCAGCAGTTCGAGCGGGGCCTCCTACAATGAGCAGTTCTTC

J: TRBJ1-5
V: TRBV7-9
D: .
size: .
CDR3: CARGGYSNQPQHF
DNA: TGTGCTAGGGGGGGTTATAGCAATCAGCCCCAGCATTTT

J: TRBJ2-7
V: TRBV10-3
D: .
size: few
CDR3: CAITPVSGASEQYF
DNA: TGTGCCATCACCCCGGTTTCGGGAGCCTCCGAGCAGTACTTC

J: TRBJ2-3
V: TRBV5-1
D: .
size: .
CDR3: CASSRNREGGDTQYF
DNA: TGCGCCAGCAGCCGGAACAGGGAGGGTGGAGATACGCAGTATTTT

J: TRBJ1-5
V: TRBV6-5
D: TRBD1
size: .
CDR3: CASSATGNTSPPQHF
DNA: TGTGCCAGCAGTGCGACAGGGAATACCAGCCCGCCCCAGCATTTT

J: TRBJ1-6
V: TRBV6-4
D: .
size: .
CDR3: CASSLPKGSSYNSPLHF
DNA: TGTGCCAGCAGTCTACCCAAAGGGAGCTCCTATAATTCACCCCTCCACTTT

J: TRBJ2-3
V: TRBV5-1
D: TRBD1
size: .
CDR3: CASSAGQETDTQYF
DNA: TGCGCCAGCAGCGCTGGACAGGAAACAGATACGCAGTATTTT

J: TRBJ2-5
V: TRBV7-2
D: .
size: .
CDR3: CASSLETQYF
DNA: TGTGCCAGCAGCTTAGAGACCCAGTACTTC

J: TRBJ2-7
V: TRBV6-5
D: .
size: .
CDR3: CASSTTGFPNYEQYF
DNA: TGTGCCAGCAGCACAACAGGATTTCCTAACTACGAGCAGTACTTC

J: TRBJ2-2
V: TRBV9
D: TRBD1
size: .
CDR3: CASSATVTGAGELFF
DNA: TGTGCCAGCAGCGCGACCGTTACAGGGGCCGGGGAGCTGTTTTTT

J: TRBJ2-1
V: TRBV5-1
D: TRBD1
size: .
CDR3: CASSSGQAYEQFF
DNA: TGCGCCAGCAGCTCGGGACAGGCCTATGAGCAGTTCTTC

J: TRBJ1-6
V: TRBV30
D: .
size: .
CDR3: CAWSPGVSYNSPLHF
DNA: TGTGCCTGGAGCCCGGGGGTCTCCTATAATTCACCCCTCCACTTT

J: TRBJ2-2
V: TRBV28
D: TRBD1
size: .
CDR3: CASSTGGTGELFF
DNA: TGTGCCAGCAGCACAGGGGGCACCGGGGAGCTGTTTTTT

J: TRBJ2-6
V: TRBV7-2
D: TRBD2
size: .
CDR3: CASSLSGDSGANVLTF
DNA: TGTGCCAGCAGCTTAAGCGGGGACTCTGGGGCCAACGTCCTGACTTTC

J: TRBJ2-7
V: TRBV30
D: .
size: .
CDR3: CAWNTLSTYEQYF
DNA: TGTGCCTGGAACACATTGAGCACCTACGAGCAGTACTTC

J: TRBJ1-6
V: TRBV30
D: .
size: .
CDR3: CAWSVADYNSPLHF
DNA: TGTGCCTGGAGTGTTGCAGACTATAATTCACCCCTCCACTTT

J: TRBJ2-3
V: TRBV7-7
D: .
size: .
CDR3: CASSSSGSTDTQYF
DNA: TGTGCCAGCAGCTCAAGTGGGAGCACAGATACGCAGTATTTT

J: TRBJ2-2
V: TRBV11-3
D: .
size: .
CDR3: CASSLDRAGELFF
DNA: TGTGCCAGCAGCTTAGATCGTGCCGGGGAGCTGTTTTTT

J: TRBJ1-3
V: TRBV19
D: .
size: .
CDR3: CASSIPSLRTGNTIYF
DNA: TGTGCCAGTAGTATCCCCTCGCTGAGGACTGGAAACACCATATATTTT

J: TRBJ1-1
V: TRBV29-1
D: .
size: .
CDR3: CSADRSDTEAFF
DNA: TGCAGCGCCGACAGGTCGGACACTGAAGCTTTCTTT

J: TRBJ2-7
V: TRBV4-3
D: TRBD2
size: .
CDR3: CASSPSLAGGYEQYF
DNA: TGCGCCAGCAGCCCTTCACTAGCGGGGGGGTACGAGCAGTACTTC

J: TRBJ1-4
V: TRBV2
D: .
size: .
CDR3: CASSPYTATNEKLFF
DNA: TGTGCCAGCAGTCCCTACACTGCAACTAATGAAAAACTGTTTTTT

J: TRBJ1-1
V: TRBV7-8
D: .
size: .
CDR3: CASSLHDRKSLNTEAFF
DNA: TGTGCCAGCAGCTTACATGACAGAAAGAGTTTGAACACTGAAGCTTTCTTT

J: TRBJ2-7
V: TRBV18
D: TRBD1
size: .
CDR3: CASSSSGTVSYEQYF
DNA: TGTGCCAGCTCATCCTCCGGGACAGTATCCTACGAGCAGTACTTC

J: TRBJ1-1
V: TRBV10-3
D: .
size: once
CDR3: CAISESNLNTEAFF
DNA: TGTGCCATCAGTGAGTCGAACCTGAACACTGAAGCTTTCTTT